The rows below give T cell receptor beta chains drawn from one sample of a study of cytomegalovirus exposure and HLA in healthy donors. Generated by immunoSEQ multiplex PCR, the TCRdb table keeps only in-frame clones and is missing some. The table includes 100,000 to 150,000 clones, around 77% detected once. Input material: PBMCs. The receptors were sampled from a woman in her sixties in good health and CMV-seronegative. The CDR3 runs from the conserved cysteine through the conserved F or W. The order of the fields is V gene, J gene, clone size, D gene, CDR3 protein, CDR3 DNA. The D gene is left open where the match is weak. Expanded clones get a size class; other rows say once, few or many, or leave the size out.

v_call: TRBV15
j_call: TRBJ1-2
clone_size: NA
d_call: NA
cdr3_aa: CATSREEARVGGYTF
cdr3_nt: TGTGCCACCAGCAGAGAAGAGGCCAGGGTGGGTGGCTACACCTTC

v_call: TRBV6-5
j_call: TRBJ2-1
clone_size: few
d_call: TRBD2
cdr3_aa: CASSFGGSLDEQFF
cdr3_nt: TGTGCCAGCAGTTTCGGCGGGAGTCTCGATGAGCAGTTCTTC

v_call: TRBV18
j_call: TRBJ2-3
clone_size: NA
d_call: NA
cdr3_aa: CASSSRQDTQYF
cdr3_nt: TGTGCCAGCTCTTCCAGGCAGGATACGCAGTATTTT

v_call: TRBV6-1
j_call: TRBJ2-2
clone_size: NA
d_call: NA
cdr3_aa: CASRPVNTGELFF
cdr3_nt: TGTGCCAGCAGGCCAGTTAACACCGGGGAGCTGTTTTTT

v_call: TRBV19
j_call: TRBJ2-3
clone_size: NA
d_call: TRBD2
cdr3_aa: CASKTSGGTDTQYF
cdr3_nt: TGTGCCAGCAAGACTAGCGGGGGGACAGATACGCAGTATTTT

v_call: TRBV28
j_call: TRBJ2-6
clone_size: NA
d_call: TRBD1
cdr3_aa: CASSPAGTVSSGANVLTF
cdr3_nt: TGTGCCAGCAGTCCAGCCGGGACAGTCAGCTCTGGGGCCAACGTCCTGACTTTC

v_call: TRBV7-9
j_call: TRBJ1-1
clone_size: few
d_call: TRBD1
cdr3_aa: CASSSNSGTGGQRTLGAFF
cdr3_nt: TGTGCCAGCAGCTCTAACTCCGGGACAGGGGGACAGCGAACACTGGGAGCTTTCTTT

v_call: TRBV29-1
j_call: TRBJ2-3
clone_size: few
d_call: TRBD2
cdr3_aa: CSAPPSGVFDTQYF
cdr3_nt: TGCAGCGCTCCCCCTAGCGGGGTTTTCGATACGCAGTATTTT

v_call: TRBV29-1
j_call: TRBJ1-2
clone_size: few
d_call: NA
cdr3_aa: CSVEEQGGSSGYTF
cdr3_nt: TGCAGCGTTGAAGAACAGGGTGGTTCTTCTGGCTACACCTTC

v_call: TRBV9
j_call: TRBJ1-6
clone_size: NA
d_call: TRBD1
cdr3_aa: CASSGDRFNSPLHF
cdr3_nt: TGTGCCAGCAGCGGGGACAGATTTAATTCACCCCTCCACTTT

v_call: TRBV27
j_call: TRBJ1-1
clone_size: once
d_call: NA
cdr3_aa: CASKATQISNTEAFF
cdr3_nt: TGTGCCAGCAAGGCGACACAGATATCGAACACTGAAGCTTTCTTT

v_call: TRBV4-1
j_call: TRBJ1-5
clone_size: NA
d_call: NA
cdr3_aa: CASSVSTLIGNQPQHF
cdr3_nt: TGCGCCAGCAGCGTCTCGACACTCATCGGCAATCAGCCCCAGCATTTT

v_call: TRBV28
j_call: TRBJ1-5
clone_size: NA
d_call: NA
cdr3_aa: CASSPDSVNNQPQHF
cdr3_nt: TGTGCCAGCAGCCCCGACAGCGTCAACAATCAGCCCCAGCATTTT

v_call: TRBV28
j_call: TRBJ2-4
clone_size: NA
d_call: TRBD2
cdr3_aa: CASSFLGTRENIQYF
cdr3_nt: TGTGCCAGCAGTTTTCTCGGGACTAGGGAAAACATTCAGTACTTC

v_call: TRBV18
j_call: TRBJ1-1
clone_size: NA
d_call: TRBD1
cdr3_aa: CASSSFGTANTEAFF
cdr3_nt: TGTGCCAGCTCGTCGTTCGGGACAGCAAACACTGAAGCTTTCTTT

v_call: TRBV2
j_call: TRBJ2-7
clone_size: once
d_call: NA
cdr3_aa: CASTLLGPNYEQYF
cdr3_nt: TGTGCCAGCACCCTACTAGGACCGAACTACGAGCAGTACTTC

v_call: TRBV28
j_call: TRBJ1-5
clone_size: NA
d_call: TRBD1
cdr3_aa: CASSLPPGTGGQPQHF
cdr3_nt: TGTGCCAGCAGCTTGCCGCCCGGGACAGGGGGACAGCCCCAGCATTTT

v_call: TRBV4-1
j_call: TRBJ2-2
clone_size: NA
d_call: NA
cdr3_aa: CASSSTAYTGELFF
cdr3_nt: TGCGCCAGCAGCTCGACAGCTTACACCGGGGAGCTGTTTTTT

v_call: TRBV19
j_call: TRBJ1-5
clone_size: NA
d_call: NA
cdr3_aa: CASQMDSYSNQPQHF
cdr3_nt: TGTGCCAGCCAGATGGACAGCTATAGCAATCAGCCCCAGCATTTT

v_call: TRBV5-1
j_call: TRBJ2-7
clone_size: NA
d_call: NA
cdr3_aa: CASSLSQGVTYEQYF
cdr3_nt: TGCGCCAGCAGCTTGTCACAGGGTGTCACCTACGAGCAGTACTTC

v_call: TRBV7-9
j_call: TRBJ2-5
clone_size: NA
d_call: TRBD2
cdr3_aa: CASSLGTSGRGSETQYF
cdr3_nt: TGTGCCAGCAGCCTGGGGACTAGCGGAAGAGGGTCAGAGACCCAGTACTTC

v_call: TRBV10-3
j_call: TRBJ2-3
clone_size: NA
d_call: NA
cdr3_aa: CAINPGRGAGTDTQYF
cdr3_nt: TGTGCCATCAACCCTGGGCGGGGCGCCGGCACAGATACGCAGTATTTT

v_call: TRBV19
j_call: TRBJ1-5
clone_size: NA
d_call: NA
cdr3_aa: CASSPRHVYSNQPQHF
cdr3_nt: TGTGCCAGTAGTCCACGACACGTTTATAGCAATCAGCCCCAGCATTTT

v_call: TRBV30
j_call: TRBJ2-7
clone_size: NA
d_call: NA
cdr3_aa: CAWSVMGDRSSEQYF
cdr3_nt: TGTGCCTGGAGTGTTATGGGAGATCGGTCCAGCGAGCAGTACTTC

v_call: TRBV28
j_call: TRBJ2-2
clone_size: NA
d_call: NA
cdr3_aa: CASSSGNTGELFF
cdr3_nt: TGTGCCAGCAGTTCAGGGAACACCGGGGAGCTGTTTTTT

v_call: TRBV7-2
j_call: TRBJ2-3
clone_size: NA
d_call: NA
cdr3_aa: CASSSTQYF
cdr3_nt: TGTGCCAGCAGCTCGACGCAGTATTTT

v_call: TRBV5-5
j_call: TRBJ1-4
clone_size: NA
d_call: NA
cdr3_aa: CASSLERGAKLFF
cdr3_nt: TGTGCCAGCAGCTTGGAGCGGGGGGCAAAACTGTTTTTT

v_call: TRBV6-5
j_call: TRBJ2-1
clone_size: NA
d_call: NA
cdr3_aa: CASSYSLRYLGSEQFF
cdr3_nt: TGTGCCAGCAGTTACTCGCTTCGGTATCTGGGGAGTGAGCAGTTCTTC

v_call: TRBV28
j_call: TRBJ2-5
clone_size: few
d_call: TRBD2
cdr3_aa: CASSYQTSGGPRFETQYF
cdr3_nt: TGTGCCAGCAGTTACCAGACTAGCGGGGGGCCCAGATTCGAGACCCAGTACTTC

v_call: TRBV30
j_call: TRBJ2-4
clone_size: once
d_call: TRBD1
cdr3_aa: CAWRAPGQGVREAKNIQYF
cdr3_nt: TGTGCCTGGAGGGCACCGGGACAGGGAGTCAGGGAAGCCAAAAACATTCAGTACTTC